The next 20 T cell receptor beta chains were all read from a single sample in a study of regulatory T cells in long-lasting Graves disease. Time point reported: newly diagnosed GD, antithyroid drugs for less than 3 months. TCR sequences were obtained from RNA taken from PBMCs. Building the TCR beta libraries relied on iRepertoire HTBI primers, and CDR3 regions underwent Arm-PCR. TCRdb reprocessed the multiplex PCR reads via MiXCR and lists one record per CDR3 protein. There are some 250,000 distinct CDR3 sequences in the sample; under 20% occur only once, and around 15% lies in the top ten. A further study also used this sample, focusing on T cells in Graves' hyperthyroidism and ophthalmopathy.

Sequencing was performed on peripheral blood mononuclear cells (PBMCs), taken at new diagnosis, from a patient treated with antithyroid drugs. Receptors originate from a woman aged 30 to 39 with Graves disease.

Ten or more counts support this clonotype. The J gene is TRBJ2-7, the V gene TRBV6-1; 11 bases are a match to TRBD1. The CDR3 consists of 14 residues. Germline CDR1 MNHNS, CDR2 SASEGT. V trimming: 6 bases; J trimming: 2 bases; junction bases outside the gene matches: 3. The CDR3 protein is CASRGQGEAYEQYF. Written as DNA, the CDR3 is TGTGCCAGCAGGGGACAGGGGGAGGCCTACGAGCAGTACTTC.

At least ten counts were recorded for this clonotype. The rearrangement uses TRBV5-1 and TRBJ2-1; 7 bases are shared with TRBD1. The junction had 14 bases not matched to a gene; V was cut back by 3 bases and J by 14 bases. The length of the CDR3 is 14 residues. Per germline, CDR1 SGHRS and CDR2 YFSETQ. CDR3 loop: CASSSSGTASLEFF. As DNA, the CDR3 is TGCGCCAGCAGCTCCTCGGGGACAGCCTCCTTGGAGTTCTTC.

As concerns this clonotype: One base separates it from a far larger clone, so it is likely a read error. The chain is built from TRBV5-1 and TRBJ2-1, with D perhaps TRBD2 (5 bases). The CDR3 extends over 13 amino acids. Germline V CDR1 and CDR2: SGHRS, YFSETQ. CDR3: CASSPRENNEQFF. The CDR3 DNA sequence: TGTGCCAGCAGCCCCCGGGAAAACAATGAGCAGTTCTTC.

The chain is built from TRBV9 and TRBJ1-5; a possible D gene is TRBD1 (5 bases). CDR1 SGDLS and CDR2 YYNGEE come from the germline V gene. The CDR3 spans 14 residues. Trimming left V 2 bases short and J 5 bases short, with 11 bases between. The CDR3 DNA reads TGTGCCAGCAGCGTTGGGGTAGGGGATCAGCCCCAGCATTTT. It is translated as CASSVGVGDQPQHF.

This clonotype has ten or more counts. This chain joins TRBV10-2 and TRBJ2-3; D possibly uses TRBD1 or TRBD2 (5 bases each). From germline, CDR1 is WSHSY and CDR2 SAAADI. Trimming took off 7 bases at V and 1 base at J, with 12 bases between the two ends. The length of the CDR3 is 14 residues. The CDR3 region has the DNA TGCGCCAGCACGCATGGGACCGGCACAGATACGCAGTATTTT. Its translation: CASTHGTGTDTQYF.

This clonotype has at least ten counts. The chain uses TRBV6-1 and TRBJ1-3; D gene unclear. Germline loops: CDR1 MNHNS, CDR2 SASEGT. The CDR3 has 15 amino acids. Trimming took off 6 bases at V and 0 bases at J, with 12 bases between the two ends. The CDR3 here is CASSPRSLSGNTIYF. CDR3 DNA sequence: TGTGCCAGCAGCCCCCGGAGCCTCTCTGGAAACACCATATATTTT.

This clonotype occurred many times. The CDR3, as DNA: TGTGCCAGCAAAGGTGCGAGAACGCAGTATTTT. Its translation is CASKGARTQYF. J is TRBJ2-3 and V is TRBV3-1, with D uncertain. Trimming cost V 7 bases and J 9 bases, with 11 bases left between them. Looked up from germline, CDR1 is LGHDT and CDR2 is YNNKEL (reference sequence). The CDR3 contains 11 residues.

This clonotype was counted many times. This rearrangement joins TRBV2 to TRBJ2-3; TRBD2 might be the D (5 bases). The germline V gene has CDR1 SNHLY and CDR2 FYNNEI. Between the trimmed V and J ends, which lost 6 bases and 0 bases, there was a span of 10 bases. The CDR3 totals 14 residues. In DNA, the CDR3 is TGTGCCAGCAGCGCGGGTACTAGCACAGATACGCAGTATTTT. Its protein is CASSAGTSTDTQYF.

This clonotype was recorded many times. Here the CDR3 reads CSVGHQLQETQYF. The CDR3 nucleotides are TGCAGCGTCGGACACCAGCTTCAGGAGACCCAGTACTTC. V gene TRBV29-1 combines with J gene TRBJ2-5; TRBD1 is a possible D gene (5 bases). The CDR3 is 13 amino acids. The V and J ends lost 6 bases and 5 bases respectively, with 16 bases between them. Per germline, CDR1 SQVTM and CDR2 ANQGSEA.

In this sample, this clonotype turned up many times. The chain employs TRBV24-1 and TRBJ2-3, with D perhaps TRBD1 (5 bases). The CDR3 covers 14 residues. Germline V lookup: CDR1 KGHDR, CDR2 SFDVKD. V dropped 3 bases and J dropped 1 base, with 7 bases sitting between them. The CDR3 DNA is TGTGCCACCAGTGATCAGGGTGGCACAGATACGCAGTATTTT. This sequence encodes CATSDQGGTDTQYF.

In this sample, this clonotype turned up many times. The DNA of the CDR3 is TGTGCCAGCAGCGATATTACAGATACGCAGTATTTT. It is translated as CASSDITDTQYF. V gene TRBV7-9 combines with J gene TRBJ2-3; no definite D call. This CDR3 spans 12 amino acids. The germline gives CDR1 SEHNR, CDR2 FQNEAQ (reference sequence). V was clipped by 5 bases and J by 3 bases, with 6 bases between them. Full variable domain (outside the CDR3, taken from reference TRBV7-9 and TRBJ2-3): DTGVSQNPRHKITKRGQNVTFRCDPISEHNRLYWYRQTLGQGPEFLTYFQNEAQLEKSRLLSDRFSAERPKGSFSTLEIQRTEQGDSAMYLCASSDITDTQYFGPGTRLTVL.

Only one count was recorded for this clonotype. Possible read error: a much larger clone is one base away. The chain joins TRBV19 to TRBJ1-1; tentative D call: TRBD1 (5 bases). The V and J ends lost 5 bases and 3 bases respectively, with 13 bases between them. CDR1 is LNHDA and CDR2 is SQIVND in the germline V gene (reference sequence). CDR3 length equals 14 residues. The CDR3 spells CASSGGRSDTEAFF. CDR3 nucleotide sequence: TGTGCCAGTAGTGGGGGACGGTCGGACACTGAAGCTTTCTTT.

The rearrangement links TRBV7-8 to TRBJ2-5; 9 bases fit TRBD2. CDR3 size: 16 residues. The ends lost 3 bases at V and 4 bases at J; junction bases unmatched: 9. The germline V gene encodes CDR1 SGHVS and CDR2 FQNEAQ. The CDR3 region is CASSLVGAGGRETQYF. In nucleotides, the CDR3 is TGTGCCAGCAGCTTGGTGGGGGCGGGGGGGCGAGAGACCCAGTACTTC.

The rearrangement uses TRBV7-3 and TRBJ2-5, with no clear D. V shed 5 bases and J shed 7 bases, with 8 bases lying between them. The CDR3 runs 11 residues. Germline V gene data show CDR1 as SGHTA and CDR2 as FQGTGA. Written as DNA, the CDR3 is TGTGCCAGCAGCCTCTCGGGGACCCAGTACTTC. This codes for CASSLSGTQYF.

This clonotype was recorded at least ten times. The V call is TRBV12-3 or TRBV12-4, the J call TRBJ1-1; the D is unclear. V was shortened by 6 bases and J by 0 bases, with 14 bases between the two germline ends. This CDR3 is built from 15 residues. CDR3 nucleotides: TGTGCCAGCAGACTTAGACGGCAAATGAACACTGAAGCTTTCTTT. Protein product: CASRLRRQMNTEAFF.

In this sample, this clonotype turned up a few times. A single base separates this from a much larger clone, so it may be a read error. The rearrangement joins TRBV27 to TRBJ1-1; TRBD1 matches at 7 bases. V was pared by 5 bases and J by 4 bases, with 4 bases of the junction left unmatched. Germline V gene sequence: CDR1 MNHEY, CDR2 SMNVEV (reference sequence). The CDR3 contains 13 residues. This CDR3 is CASSLQGTTEAFF. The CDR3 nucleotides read TGTGCCAGCAGTCTACAGGGGACCACTGAAGCTTTCTTT.

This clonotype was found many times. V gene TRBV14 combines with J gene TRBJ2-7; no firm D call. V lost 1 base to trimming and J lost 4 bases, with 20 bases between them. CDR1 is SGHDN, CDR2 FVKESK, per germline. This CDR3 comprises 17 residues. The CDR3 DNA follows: TGTGCCAGCAGCCAAGGGTATCCAGGACCGGACCGTTACGAGCAGTACTTC. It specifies CASSQGYPGPDRYEQYF.

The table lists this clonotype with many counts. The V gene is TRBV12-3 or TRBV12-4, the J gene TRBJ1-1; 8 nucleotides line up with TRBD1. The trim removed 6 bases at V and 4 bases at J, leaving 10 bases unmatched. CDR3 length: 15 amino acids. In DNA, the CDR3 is TGTGCCAGCAGCGACCCCTGGACAGGGTCCACTGAAGCTTTCTTT. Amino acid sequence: CASSDPWTGSTEAFF.

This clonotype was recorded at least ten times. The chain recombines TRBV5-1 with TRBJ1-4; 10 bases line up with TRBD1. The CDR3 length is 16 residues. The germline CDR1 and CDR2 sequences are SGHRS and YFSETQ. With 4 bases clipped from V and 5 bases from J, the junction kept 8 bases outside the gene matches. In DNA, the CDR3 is TGCGCCAGCAGCCCACTCCGGGACAGGGGAAATGAAAAACTGTTTTTT. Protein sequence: CASSPLRDRGNEKLFF. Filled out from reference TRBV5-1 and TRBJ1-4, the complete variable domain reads KAGVTQTPRYLIKTRGQQVTLSCSPISGHRSVSWYQQTPGQGLQFLFEYFSETQRNKGNFPGRFSGRQFSNSRSEMNVSTLELGDSALYLCASSPLRDRGNEKLFFGSGTQLSVL.

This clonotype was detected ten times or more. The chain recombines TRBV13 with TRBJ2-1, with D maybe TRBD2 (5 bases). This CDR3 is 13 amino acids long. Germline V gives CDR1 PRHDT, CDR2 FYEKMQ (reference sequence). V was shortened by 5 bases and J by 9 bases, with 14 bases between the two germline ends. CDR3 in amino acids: CASSPPRVGEQFF. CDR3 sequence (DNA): TGTGCCAGCAGCCCCCCGAGGGTCGGTGAGCAGTTCTTC.